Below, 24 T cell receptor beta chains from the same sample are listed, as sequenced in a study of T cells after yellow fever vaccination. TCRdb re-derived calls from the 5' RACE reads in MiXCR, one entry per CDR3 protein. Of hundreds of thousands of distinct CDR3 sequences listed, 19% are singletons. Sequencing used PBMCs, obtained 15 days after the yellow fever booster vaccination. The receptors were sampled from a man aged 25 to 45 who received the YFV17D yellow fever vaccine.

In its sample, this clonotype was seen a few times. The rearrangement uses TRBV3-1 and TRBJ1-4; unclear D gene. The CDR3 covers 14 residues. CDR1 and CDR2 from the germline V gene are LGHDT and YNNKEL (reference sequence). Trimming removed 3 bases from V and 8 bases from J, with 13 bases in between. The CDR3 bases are TGTGCCAGCAGCCAGGGTTCACTGAAGGAAAAACTGTTTTTT. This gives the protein CASSQGSLKEKLFF.

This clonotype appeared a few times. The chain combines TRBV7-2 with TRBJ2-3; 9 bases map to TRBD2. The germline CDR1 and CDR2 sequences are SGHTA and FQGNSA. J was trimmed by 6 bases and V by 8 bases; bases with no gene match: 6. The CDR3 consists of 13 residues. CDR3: CASGREGRDTQYF. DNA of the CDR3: TGTGCCAGCGGGCGGGAGGGCCGGGATACGCAGTATTTT.

For the CDR3, the DNA is TGTGCCAGCAGCCGAGCGACAGACGGGGCCAACGTCCTGACTTTC. It encodes CASSRATDGANVLTF. The chain uses TRBV7-2 and TRBJ2-6, with D possibly TRBD1 on 5 matching bases. CDR3 length: 15 amino acids. Trimming cost V 5 bases and J 4 bases, with 12 bases left between them. Germline V gene lookup returns CDR1 SGHTA and CDR2 FQGNSA.

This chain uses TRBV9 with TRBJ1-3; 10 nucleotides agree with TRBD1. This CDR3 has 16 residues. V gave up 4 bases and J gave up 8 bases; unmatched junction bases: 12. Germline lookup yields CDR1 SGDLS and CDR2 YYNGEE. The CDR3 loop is CASSPREGQGTDTIYF. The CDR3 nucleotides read TGTGCCAGCAGCCCACGCGAGGGACAGGGGACAGACACCATATATTTT.

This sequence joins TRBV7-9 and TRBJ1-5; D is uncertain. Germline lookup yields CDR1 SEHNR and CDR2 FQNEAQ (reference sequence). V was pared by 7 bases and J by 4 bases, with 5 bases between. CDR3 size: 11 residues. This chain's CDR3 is CASTINQPQHF. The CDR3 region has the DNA TGTGCCAGCACGATTAATCAGCCCCAGCATTTT.

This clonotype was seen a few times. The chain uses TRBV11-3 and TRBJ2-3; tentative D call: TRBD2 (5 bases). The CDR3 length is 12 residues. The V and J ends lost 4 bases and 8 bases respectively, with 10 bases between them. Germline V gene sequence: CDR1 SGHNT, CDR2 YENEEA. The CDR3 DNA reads TGTGCCAGCAGCTCGTCTAGCCGTACGCAGTATTTT. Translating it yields CASSSSSRTQYF.

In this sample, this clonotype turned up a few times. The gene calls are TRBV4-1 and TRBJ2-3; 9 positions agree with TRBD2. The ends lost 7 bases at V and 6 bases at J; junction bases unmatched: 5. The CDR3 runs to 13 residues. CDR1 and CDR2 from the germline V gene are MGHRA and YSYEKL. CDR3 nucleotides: TGCGCCAGCACTGCGGGAGGGCTGGATACGCAGTATTTT. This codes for CASTAGGLDTQYF.

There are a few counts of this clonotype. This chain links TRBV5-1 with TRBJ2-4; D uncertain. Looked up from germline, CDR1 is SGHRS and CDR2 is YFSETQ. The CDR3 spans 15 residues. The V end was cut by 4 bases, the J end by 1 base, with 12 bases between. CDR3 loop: CASSNLEWAKNIQYF. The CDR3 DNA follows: TGCGCCAGCAGCAATTTAGAGTGGGCCAAAAACATTCAGTACTTC.

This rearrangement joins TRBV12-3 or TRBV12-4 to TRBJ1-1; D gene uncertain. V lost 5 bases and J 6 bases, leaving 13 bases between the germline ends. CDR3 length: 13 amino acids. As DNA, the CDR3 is TGTGCCAGCAGTGCCCTCGGAGCGGCTGAAGCTTTCTTT. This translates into CASSALGAAEAFF.

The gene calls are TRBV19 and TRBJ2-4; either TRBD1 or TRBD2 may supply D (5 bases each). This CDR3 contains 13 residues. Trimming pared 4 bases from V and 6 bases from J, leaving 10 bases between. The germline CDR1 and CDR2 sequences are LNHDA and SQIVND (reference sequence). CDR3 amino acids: CASSNLGANIQYF. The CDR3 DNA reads TGTGCCAGTAGTAACCTCGGGGCAAACATTCAGTACTTC.

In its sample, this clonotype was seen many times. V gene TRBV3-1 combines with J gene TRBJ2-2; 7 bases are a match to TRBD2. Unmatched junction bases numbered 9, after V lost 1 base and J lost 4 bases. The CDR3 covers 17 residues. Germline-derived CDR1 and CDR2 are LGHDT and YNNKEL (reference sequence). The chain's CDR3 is CASSQGAALAATGELFF. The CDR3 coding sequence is TGTGCCAGCAGCCAAGGCGCGGCCCTAGCGGCCACCGGGGAGCTGTTTTTT.

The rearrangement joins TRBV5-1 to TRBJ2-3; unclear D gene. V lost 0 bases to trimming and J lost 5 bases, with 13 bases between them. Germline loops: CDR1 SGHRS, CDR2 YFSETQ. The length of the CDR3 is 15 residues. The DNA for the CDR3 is TGCGCCAGCAGCTTGGAAAACAAGAACAGAGATACGCAGTATTTT. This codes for CASSLENKNRDTQYF.

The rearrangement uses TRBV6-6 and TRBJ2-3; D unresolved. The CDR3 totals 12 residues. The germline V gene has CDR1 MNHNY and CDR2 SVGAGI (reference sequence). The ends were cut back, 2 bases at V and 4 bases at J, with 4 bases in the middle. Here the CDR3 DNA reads TGTGCCAGCAGTTACGCCGCAGATACGCAGTATTTT. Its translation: CASSYAADTQYF.

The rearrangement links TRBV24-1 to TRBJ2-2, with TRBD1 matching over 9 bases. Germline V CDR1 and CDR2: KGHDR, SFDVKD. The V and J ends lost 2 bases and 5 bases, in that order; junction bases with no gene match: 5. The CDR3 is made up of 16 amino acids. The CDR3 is CATSDSGQGRTGELFF. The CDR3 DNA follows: TGTGCCACCAGTGATTCCGGACAGGGGAGGACCGGGGAGCTGTTTTTT.

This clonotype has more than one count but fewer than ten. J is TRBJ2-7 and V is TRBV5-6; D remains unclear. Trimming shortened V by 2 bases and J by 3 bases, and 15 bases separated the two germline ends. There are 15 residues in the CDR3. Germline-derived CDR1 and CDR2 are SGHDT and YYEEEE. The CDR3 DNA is TGTGCCAGCAGCTTAGCTGGCGGCGTCTACTACGAGCAGTACTTC. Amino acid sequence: CASSLAGGVYYEQYF.

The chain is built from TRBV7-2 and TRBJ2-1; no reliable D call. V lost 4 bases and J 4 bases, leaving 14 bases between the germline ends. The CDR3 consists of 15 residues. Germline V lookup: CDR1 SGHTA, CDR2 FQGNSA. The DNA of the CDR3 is TGTGCCAGCAGCTCAGGACCTCTGACATACAATGAGCAGTTCTTC. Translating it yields CASSSGPLTYNEQFF.

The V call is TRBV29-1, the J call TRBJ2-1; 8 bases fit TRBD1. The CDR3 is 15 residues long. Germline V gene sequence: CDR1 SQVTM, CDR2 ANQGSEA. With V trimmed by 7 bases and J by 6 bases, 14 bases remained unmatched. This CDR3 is CSGRPGGAVGNEQFF. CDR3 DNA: TGCAGCGGTAGGCCAGGGGGCGCGGTTGGCAATGAGCAGTTCTTC.

The CDR3 reads CAWSGDGTSGANVLTF. For the CDR3, the DNA is TGTGCCTGGAGCGGGGACGGGACCTCTGGGGCCAACGTCCTGACTTTC. The V call is TRBV30, the J call TRBJ2-6, with D perhaps matching TRBD1 or TRBD2 (5 bases each). This CDR3 has 16 amino acids. V lost 3 bases to trimming and J lost 0 bases, with 12 bases between them. CDR1 is GTSNPN and CDR2 is SVGIG in the germline V gene (reference sequence).

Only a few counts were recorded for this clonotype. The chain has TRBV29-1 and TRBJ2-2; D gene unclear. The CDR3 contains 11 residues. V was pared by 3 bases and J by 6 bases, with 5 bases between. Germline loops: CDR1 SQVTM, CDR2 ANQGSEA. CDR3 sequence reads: CSVDASGELFF. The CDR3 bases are TGCAGCGTTGATGCGTCCGGGGAGCTGTTTTTT.

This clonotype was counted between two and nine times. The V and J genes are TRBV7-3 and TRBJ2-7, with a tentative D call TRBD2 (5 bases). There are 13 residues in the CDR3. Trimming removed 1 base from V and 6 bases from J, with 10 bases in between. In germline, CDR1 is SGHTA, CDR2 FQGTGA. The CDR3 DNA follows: TGTGCCAGCAGCTTAATTTCGGGGTCCGAGCAGTACTTC. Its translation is CASSLISGSEQYF.

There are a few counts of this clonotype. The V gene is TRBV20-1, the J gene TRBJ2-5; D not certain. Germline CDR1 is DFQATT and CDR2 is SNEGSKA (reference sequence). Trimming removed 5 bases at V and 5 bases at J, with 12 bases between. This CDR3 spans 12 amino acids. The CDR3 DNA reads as TGCAGTGCTCCGGTTAAGGTGGAGACCCAGTACTTC. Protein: CSAPVKVETQYF.

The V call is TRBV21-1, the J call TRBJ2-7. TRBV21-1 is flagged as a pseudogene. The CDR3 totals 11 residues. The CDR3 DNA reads TGTGCCAGCAGCGGTAGTAGGAAGGAGTACTTC. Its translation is CASSGSRKEYF.

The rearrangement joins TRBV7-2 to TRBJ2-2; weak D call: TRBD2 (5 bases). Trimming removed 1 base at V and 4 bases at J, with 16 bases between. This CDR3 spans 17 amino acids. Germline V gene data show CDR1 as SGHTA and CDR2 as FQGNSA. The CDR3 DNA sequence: TGTGCCAGCAGCTTAGGGGGATCAGCGGTAGTCACCGGGGAGCTGTTTTTT. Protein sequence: CASSLGGSAVVTGELFF.

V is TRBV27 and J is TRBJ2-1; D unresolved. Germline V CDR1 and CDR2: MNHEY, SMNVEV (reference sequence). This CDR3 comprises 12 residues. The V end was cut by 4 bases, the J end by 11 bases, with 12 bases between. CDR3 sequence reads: CASSSDLFQQFF. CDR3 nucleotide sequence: TGTGCCAGCAGTTCAGACTTATTCCAGCAGTTCTTC.